The entry below gives a single T cell receptor beta chain sequence along with its context. This entry is derived from a study of T cell responses to AZD1222 COVID-19 vaccine. V lost 3 bases to trimming and J lost 7 bases, with 6 bases between them. The CDR3 is 11 amino acids. TCRdb's copy holds only in-frame clones and misses some; the assay was immunoSEQ multiplex PCR. The sample lists some 150,000 clones; around 87% were seen once. This clonotype was obtained from an adult who received the AZD1222 COVID-19 vaccine. The sequenced sample was peripheral blood, obtained 28 days after the second AZD1222 dose. This chain links TRBV12-3 or TRBV12-4 with TRBJ1-2; D not certain. The CDR3: CASSFIGGYTF. CDR3 bases: TGTGCCAGCAGTTTTATCGGTGGCTACACCTTC.